This is a list of T cell receptor beta chains from one sample in a study of beta chain features in type 1 diabetes. Data came from immunoSEQ multiplex PCR; TCRdb stores just in-frame clones and leaves some out. This repertoire shows around 650,000 clones, approximately 13% found once; its top ten account for 0.095% to 0.15%. The sequenced material came from naive CD4+ T cells from blood. Every receptor here comes from a man aged 30-40 years with type 1 diabetes. CDR3s include the opening cysteine and the closing phenylalanine or tryptophan.

v_call | cdr3_aa
TRBV27 | CASRLTGNSYNEQFF
TRBV30 | CAWRRQEETQYF
TRBV7-9 | CASSPRRWDTDTQYF
TRBV7-2 | CASSFSGSHSGANVLTF
TRBV5-1 | CASSPGGRGRVDEQFF
TRBV6-1 | CASSLAGGPDTQYF
TRBV10-3 | CATALAGGRGEQYF
TRBV2 | CASGGPLNTEAFF
TRBV9 | CASSVDQGSYNEQFF
TRBV11-2 | CASSTRGQGLHEQYF
TRBV18 | CASCGQAQETQYF
TRBV7-2 | CASSFGSGAVQETQYF
TRBV7-2 | CASSLWSPDTGNTIYF
TRBV4-2 | CASSQDLERGMNTGELFF
TRBV7-6 | CASSLVAGNNSPLHF
TRBV7-9 | CASSLNGPIRGRETQYF
TRBV9 | CASSVDPDTQYF
TRBV2 | CASSELGDSLYEQYF
TRBV7-2 | CASSSFSSYEQYF
TRBV5-6 | CASRYRTGYEQYF
TRBV27 | CASSLSATAVQPQHF
TRBV7-2 | CASSSSGRLHF
TRBV19 | CASTAATDTQYF
TRBV11-2 | CASSIDRGLNQPQHF
TRBV23-1 | CASTEGDRETYGYTF
TRBV19 | CASSKSSGVGETQYF
TRBV14 | CASSQSTGELFF
TRBV9 | CASSVDSHGSYNEQFF
TRBV28 | CASSGDRGRETQYF
TRBV25-1 | CASSDAGGADYGYTF
TRBV11-2 | CASSSDRAGEQYF